The clone carrying this TCR beta chain came up many times. Its antigen remains unidentified. This sample is drawn from a study of blood T cells in healthy people across ages. Study-level results: More naive CD4+ cells and higher diversity marked long-lived donors relative to aged donors. In older individuals, TCR beta diversity per million T cells was lower, falling roughly linearly with age.

Sample-barcoded 5' priming and a J-beta primer mix drove a second PCR of 7 to 11 cycles. MiXCR, run by TCRdb on the 5' RACE reads, gives a single entry per CDR3 protein. The sample contains about 670,000 distinct CDR3 sequences, roughly 41% of which appear only once. Germline-derived CDR1 and CDR2 are LGHNA and YNFKEQ. This CDR3 comprises 14 residues. Trimming removed 4 bases at V and 0 bases at J, with 10 bases between. Input material: blood. This TCR was recovered from a man aged 80 or over in good health. The rearrangement uses TRBV4-2 and TRBJ2-7; D is possibly TRBD1 or TRBD2 (5 bases each). The CDR3 sequence: CASSPRDVSYEQYF. CDR3 DNA sequence: TGTGCCAGCAGCCCACGGGACGTCTCCTACGAGCAGTACTTC.